Listed here is a single TCR beta chain. The antigen remains unidentified. These data come from a study of early T cells in non-severe SARS-CoV-2 infection. Overall study: Chains were unpaired, as sequencing was done on bulk RNA from unsorted whole blood. General study points: Sequences matched to VDJdb favored anti-spike CD8 responses, while private and CD4 specificities were missed.

Separate cDNA molecules each had unique molecular identifiers attached to them. TCRdb reanalysed the 5' RACE reads using MiXCR and keeps one entry per CDR3 protein. The data show about 80,000 distinct CDR3 sequences, 14% to 15% seen once. This CDR3 spans 13 amino acids. V was trimmed by 7 bases and J by 3 bases, leaving 7 bases between them. Germline assignment: CDR1 SNHLY and CDR2 FYNNEI. This chain joins TRBV2 and TRBJ2-6; weak D call: TRBD2 (5 bases). The sequenced sample consisted of whole blood. This TCR derives from an adult who was a healthcare worker with PCR-confirmed SARS-CoV-2 infection or an uninfected control (not recorded which). CDR3 DNA sequence: TGTGCCAGCACCGCGGGTGGGGCCAACGTCCTGACTTTC. Translated: CASTAGGANVLTF.